The 22 T cell receptor beta chains listed next were all sequenced from one sample in a study of cytomegalovirus exposure and HLA in healthy donors. The PCR made use of 60 Vbeta and 13 Jbeta primers. Only in-frame clones appear in the TCRdb table, and some are missing; sequencing was by immunoSEQ multiplex PCR. The sample holds 180,000 or so clones, about four fifths seen once. The material sequenced was PBMCs. These receptors were taken from a boy aged 2-15 years in good health and CMV-seronegative.

This chain links TRBV2 with TRBJ1-1; TRBD1 agrees at 9 bases. Germline values: CDR1 SNHLY, CDR2 FYNNEI. Trimming cost V 4 bases and J 6 bases; bases outside gene matches: 6. CDR3 size: 14 residues. This CDR3 reads CASSVGQGGSEAFF. The DNA of the CDR3 is TGTGCCAGCAGTGTGGGACAGGGTGGGTCTGAAGCTTTCTTT.

The table lists this clone with a count of one. The CDR3 DNA sequence: TGTGCCAGCAGCCTTCAGGCGCCCCCCGGGGAGCTGTTTTTT. Its protein product is CASSLQAPPGELFF. This chain connects TRBV7-2 to TRBJ2-2, with D unclear. Germline V gives CDR1 SGHTA, CDR2 FQGNSA. Between the trimmed V and J ends, which lost 5 bases and 6 bases, there was a span of 13 bases. The CDR3 runs to 14 residues.

The rearrangement joins TRBV10-3 to TRBJ1-2; 10 bases match TRBD1. With 5 bases clipped from V and 6 bases from J, the junction kept 6 bases outside the gene matches. Germline lookup yields CDR1 ENHRY and CDR2 SYGVKD. CDR3 length equals 14 residues. The chain's CDR3 is CAISQDRGLNGYTF. The CDR3 bases are TGTGCCATCAGTCAAGACAGGGGGCTGAATGGCTACACCTTC.

The chain couples TRBV7-2 to TRBJ1-1; D possibly corresponds to TRBD1 (5 bases). Trimming took 2 bases from V and 4 from J, leaving 11 bases between them. The CDR3 sequence is 14 residues long. In germline, CDR1 is SGHTA, CDR2 FQGNSA. CDR3 bases: TGTGCCAGCAGCTTATTGGGGCTTGGCACTGAAGCTTTCTTT. Translating it yields CASSLLGLGTEAFF.

This clone is a singleton in its sample. J is TRBJ1-5 and V is TRBV6-6, with D hard to call. The germline V gene encodes CDR1 MNHNY and CDR2 SVGAGI (reference sequence). V was cut by 5 bases and J by 0 bases, with 8 bases left in between. The CDR3 runs 14 residues. CDR3 sequence: CASSLTDSNQPQHF. The CDR3 nucleotides read TGTGCCAGCAGTCTAACAGATAGCAATCAGCCCCAGCATTTT.

This chain connects TRBV7-8 to TRBJ1-1; D is perhaps TRBD1 (5 bases). Germline V gene sequence: CDR1 SGHVS, CDR2 FQNEAQ. This CDR3 has 14 residues. Trimming took 4 bases from V and 4 from J, leaving 13 bases between them. The CDR3 DNA follows: TGTGCCAGCAGCTCATCTGGGGCAGCCACTGAAGCTTTCTTT. This encodes CASSSSGAATEAFF.

The rearrangement joins TRBV6-1 to TRBJ2-7, with TRBD1 matching over 8 bases. Germline CDR1 is MNHNS and CDR2 is SASEGT. The CDR3 totals 13 residues. Germline trimming cut 6 bases from V and 1 base from J; bases unmatched to any gene: 2. The CDR3 sequence: CASSWDRSYEQYF. CDR3 nucleotides: TGTGCCAGCAGCTGGGACAGGTCCTACGAGCAGTACTTC.

This clone appeared once. The chain joins TRBV7-9 to TRBJ1-2, with a possible D match to TRBD1 (5 bases). The germline CDR1 and CDR2 sequences are SEHNR and FQNEAQ (reference sequence). This CDR3 has 14 residues. The V end lost 2 bases, the J end lost 4 bases, and 11 bases lay between the germline ends. The CDR3 bases are TGTGCCAGCAGCTTAATGTCAGGGCCCTATGGCTACACCTTC. It is translated as CASSLMSGPYGYTF.

The chain joins TRBV4-2 to TRBJ2-7; 11 nucleotides match TRBD2. CDR1 is LGHNA, CDR2 YNFKEQ, per germline. CDR3 size: 16 residues. J lost 5 bases, V lost 1 base, and 7 bases had no gene match. This chain's CDR3 is CASSQGPSGGSDEQYF. CDR3 DNA: TGTGCCAGCAGCCAAGGCCCTAGCGGGGGGAGCGACGAGCAGTACTTC.

This clone showed up just a few times. The chain carries TRBV6-5 and TRBJ2-7; TRBD1 matches at 9 bases. CDR3 length: 14 amino acids. With 6 bases clipped from V and 7 bases from J, the junction kept 10 bases outside the gene matches. The V gene's germline CDR1 is MNHEY and CDR2 SVGAGI. The CDR3 spells CASSPGTGWREQYF. The CDR3 coding sequence is TGTGCCAGCAGCCCCGGGACAGGGTGGAGGGAGCAGTACTTC.

This sequence joins TRBV29-1 and TRBJ2-5; D is possibly TRBD1 (6 bases). CDR3 size: 12 residues. Germline CDR1 and CDR2: SQVTM and ANQGSEA. Trimming took off 4 bases at V and 3 bases at J, with 9 bases between the two ends. The CDR3 coding sequence is TGCAGCGTTGTCGACAGGAAAGAGACCCAGTACTTC. Amino acid sequence: CSVVDRKETQYF.

The J gene is TRBJ2-5, the V gene TRBV29-1, with TRBD2 identical over 7 bases. V dropped 3 bases and J dropped 5; count of bases not matched to a gene: 3. The CDR3 extends over 12 amino acids. Germline V gene sequence: CDR1 SQVTM, CDR2 ANQGSEA. The CDR3 coding sequence is TGCAGCGTTGATTTTAGCGGGGAGACCCAGTACTTC. This encodes CSVDFSGETQYF.

V and J are TRBV7-2 and TRBJ2-3; TRBD2 is a possible D gene (5 bases). V was clipped by 5 bases and J by 3 bases, with 18 bases between them. CDR1 SGHTA and CDR2 FQGNSA come from the germline V gene. The CDR3 spans 16 residues. CDR3 DNA: TGTGCCAGCAGCCCCTTCTCGGGAAGTGGGACAGATACGCAGTATTTT. Translating gives CASSPFSGSGTDTQYF.

This chain uses TRBV5-5 with TRBJ1-6, with no clear D. The V end was cut by 1 base, the J end by 6 bases, with 11 bases between. The length of the CDR3 is 15 residues. Per germline, CDR1 SGHKS and CDR2 YYEKEE (reference sequence). CDR3 loop: CASSLRRPPNSPLHF. In DNA, the CDR3 is TGTGCCAGCAGCTTGAGGAGACCGCCTAATTCACCCCTCCACTTT.

This clone was counted a few times. The V and J genes are TRBV21-1 and TRBJ1-1; no check of the table's D call, TRBD1, against the DNA was made. TRBV21-1 corresponds to a pseudogene. The CDR3 extends over 16 amino acids. The CDR3 loop is CASSKVRAAGGTEAFF. For the CDR3, the DNA is TGTGCCAGCAGCAAAGTCCGGGCGGCAGGGGGCACTGAAGCTTTCTTT.

V and J are TRBV7-2 and TRBJ2-7; 10 nucleotides agree with TRBD2. The CDR3 spans 15 residues. The J segment lost 5 bases and the V segment lost 1 base, leaving 5 bases of the junction unmatched. The V gene's germline CDR1 is SGHTA and CDR2 FQGNSA. CDR3 in DNA: TGTGCCAGCAGCTTAGGAGAGCGGGGGGGCCACGAGCAGTACTTC. This gives the protein CASSLGERGGHEQYF.

The rearrangement joins TRBV15 to TRBJ2-1, with 11 bases fitting TRBD2. CDR3 size: 14 residues. With V trimmed by 7 bases and J by 5 bases, 4 bases remained unmatched. Germline CDR1 reads LNHNV; CDR2 reads YYDKDF (reference sequence). This chain's CDR3 is CATKGLAAHNEQFF. DNA for the CDR3: TGTGCCACCAAGGGACTAGCGGCACACAATGAGCAGTTCTTC.

V is TRBV6-5 and J is TRBJ2-3, with TRBD2 matching 12 bases. The V gene's germline CDR1 is MNHEY and CDR2 SVGAGI. With 4 bases clipped from V and 6 bases from J, the junction kept 5 bases outside the gene matches. The CDR3 spans 15 residues. The CDR3 loop reads CASSSLAGGRDTQYF. The CDR3 bases are TGTGCCAGCAGTTCTCTAGCGGGGGGGCGGGATACGCAGTATTTT.

This clone was seen just once. The rearrangement uses TRBV5-1 and TRBJ2-1; D possibly corresponds to TRBD2 (6 bases). Germline-derived CDR1 and CDR2 are SGHRS and YFSETQ. The ends were cut back, 4 bases at V and 5 bases at J, with 13 bases in the middle. The CDR3 is 14 amino acids. The CDR3 sequence is CASSPAGQDNEQFF. CDR3 bases: TGCGCCAGCAGCCCCGCGGGGCAGGACAATGAGCAGTTCTTC. Full variable domain (rest looked up from reference TRBV5-1 and TRBJ2-1): KAGVTQTPRYLIKTRGQQVTLSCSPISGHRSVSWYQQTPGQGLQFLFEYFSETQRNKGNFPGRFSGRQFSNSRSEMNVSTLELGDSALYLCASSPAGQDNEQFFGPGTRLTVL.

CDR3 DNA sequence: TGTGCCAGCAGACCCCAGACAGGGGACGAGCAGTACTTC. It translates to CASRPQTGDEQYF. This chain connects TRBV6-6 to TRBJ2-5; 8 bases map to TRBD1. TRBJ2-7 matches the DNA end more closely, so the J call is doubtful. Germline lookup yields CDR1 MNHNY and CDR2 SVGAGI (reference sequence). The CDR3 totals 13 residues.

V gene TRBV5-6 combines with J gene TRBJ1-3; no clear D. The CDR3 has 15 amino acids. Looked up from germline, CDR1 is SGHDT and CDR2 is YYEEEE. V was cut by 0 bases and J by 4 bases, with 11 bases left in between. The CDR3 DNA follows: TGTGCCAGCAGCTTGGGACGAGGCGTGGGAAACACCATATATTTT. This gives the protein CASSLGRGVGNTIYF.

J is TRBJ2-7 and V is TRBV5-1; D is unclear. The V and J ends lost 4 bases and 2 bases respectively, with 10 bases between them. The CDR3 totals 13 residues. Germline V CDR1 and CDR2: SGHRS, YFSETQ. The DNA of the CDR3 is TGCGCCAGCAGCCGACTGGAGACCTACGAGCAGTACTTC. As protein: CASSRLETYEQYF. The full variable domain, completed using reference TRBV5-1 and TRBJ2-7, is KAGVTQTPRYLIKTRGQQVTLSCSPISGHRSVSWYQQTPGQGLQFLFEYFSETQRNKGNFPGRFSGRQFSNSRSEMNVSTLELGDSALYLCASSRLETYEQYFGPGTRLTVT.